Listed below are T cell receptor beta chains from one sample, sequenced in a study of blood T cell repertoires in COVID-19. Clones were read by immunoSEQ multiplex PCR, and TCRdb kept only the in-frame ones, dropping some. The table shows roughly 500,000 clones, with roughly nine tenths occurring only once. Material for sequencing was PBMCs or T cells enriched from blood (not recorded which). The receptors were gathered from a woman in her fifties or sixties who had recovered from COVID-19. Each CDR3 is given with its conserved first and last residue. D genes are given only for firm matches. Only some rows state a clone size, as once, few, many or a class for expanded clones.

v_call	j_call	d_call	clone_size	cdr3_nt	cdr3_aa
TRBV19	TRBJ1-5	.	.	TGTGCCAGTAGTAAAGGGAGAAAGGATCAGCCCCAGCATTTT	CASSKGRKDQPQHF
TRBV20-1	TRBJ1-1	.	.	TGCAGTGCTACAAGGGGGAATGAAGCTTTCTTT	CSATRGNEAFF
TRBV5-1	TRBJ2-5	TRBD1	.	TGCGCCAGCAGCTTGGCTTCGGGACAGTCAGAGACCCAGTACTTC	CASSLASGQSETQYF
TRBV28	TRBJ2-4	TRBD2	few	TGTGCCAGCAGTTTACCGGGGACTAGAGACCCTATTCAGTACTTC	CASSLPGTRDPIQYF
TRBV5-1	TRBJ2-5	TRBD2	.	TGCGCCAGCAGCTTGGCGGCTAGCGGGGTAGAGACCCAGTACTTC	CASSLAASGVETQYF
TRBV4-1	TRBJ1-2	.	.	TGCGCCAGCAGCCAAGATAGGCAGGGATACTATGGCTACACCTTC	CASSQDRQGYYGYTF
TRBV24-1	TRBJ1-2	.	.	TGTGCCACCAGTGGGGACACCTTCCGGGGTGGCTACACCTTC	CATSGDTFRGGYTF
TRBV11-3	TRBJ1-2	TRBD1	.	TGTGCCAGCAGCTCTCCAGGGGGGCCTGGTGGCTACACCTTC	CASSSPGGPGGYTF
TRBV9	TRBJ1-5	TRBD1	.	TGTGCCAGCCGTCAGGACAGGGGGGACCAGCCCCAGCATTTT	CASRQDRGDQPQHF
TRBV29-1	TRBJ2-3	.	.	TGCAGCGCTGAACAGGTAGTAACAGATACGCAGTATTTT	CSAEQVVTDTQYF
TRBV3-1/TRBV3-2	TRBJ1-2	TRBD1	.	TGTGCCAGCAGCCGTACCGGACAGGGGGCACACTATGGCTACACCTTC	CASSRTGQGAHYGYTF